A selection of T cell receptor beta chains follows, all from one sample in a study of blood T cell repertoires in COVID-19. TCRdb's copy holds only in-frame clones and misses some; the assay was immunoSEQ multiplex PCR. The sample records around 210,000 clones, approximately 85% being singletons. Sample: peripheral blood. These receptors were obtained from a man aged 45-60 years with COVID-19, enrolled during active disease. Each CDR3 is given with its conserved first and last residue. The order of the fields is D gene, clone size, V gene, J gene, CDR3 DNA, CDR3 protein. The D gene is left open where the match is weak. The size of a clone is reported for some rows only, either as once, few or many, or as a class for expanded clones.

d_gene: .; abundance: .; v_gene: TRBV6-5; j_gene: TRBJ2-3; CDR3nt: TGTGCCAGCAGTTGGGACGCGGGGACAGATACGCAGTATTTT; CDR3aa: CASSWDAGTDTQYF
d_gene: .; abundance: .; v_gene: TRBV5-8; j_gene: TRBJ1-2; CDR3nt: TGTGCCAGCAGCTTGTCGGAAGCTAGAAGTTATGGCTACACCTTC; CDR3aa: CASSLSEARSYGYTF
d_gene: TRBD1; abundance: .; v_gene: TRBV29-1; j_gene: TRBJ1-4; CDR3nt: TGCAGCGTGGCAGACAGGGGGTTTGAAAAACTGTTTTTT; CDR3aa: CSVADRGFEKLFF
d_gene: .; abundance: .; v_gene: TRBV28; j_gene: TRBJ1-4; CDR3nt: TGTGCCAGCATGACAAGGACAGTTAATGAAAAACTGTTTTTT; CDR3aa: CASMTRTVNEKLFF
d_gene: TRBD1; abundance: .; v_gene: TRBV19; j_gene: TRBJ2-7; CDR3nt: TGTGCCAGTAGCGGACCGGGACAGGTCCAAAGCTACGAGCAGTACTTC; CDR3aa: CASSGPGQVQSYEQYF
d_gene: .; abundance: .; v_gene: TRBV7-8; j_gene: TRBJ2-1; CDR3nt: TGTGCCAGCAGCCGAACCGGTGAGGATGAGCAGTTCTTC; CDR3aa: CASSRTGEDEQFF
d_gene: .; abundance: few; v_gene: TRBV10-2; j_gene: TRBJ1-6; CDR3nt: TGCGCCAGCAGTGAGGGGGGCGGTAATTCACCCCTCCACTTT; CDR3aa: CASSEGGGNSPLHF
d_gene: TRBD1; abundance: .; v_gene: TRBV7-2; j_gene: TRBJ1-3; CDR3nt: TGTGCCAGCAGCACAGACAGGGGTGGAAACACCATATATTTT; CDR3aa: CASSTDRGGNTIYF
d_gene: TRBD1; abundance: .; v_gene: TRBV24-1; j_gene: TRBJ2-1; CDR3nt: TGTGCCACCAGTGAGCAGGGACAGGGGAAGATAAATGAGCAGTTCTTC; CDR3aa: CATSEQGQGKINEQFF
d_gene: .; abundance: .; v_gene: TRBV9; j_gene: TRBJ1-2; CDR3nt: TGTGCCAGCAGCGGGGGAGCACCCAAGAACTATGGCTACACCTTC; CDR3aa: CASSGGAPKNYGYTF
d_gene: .; abundance: .; v_gene: TRBV9; j_gene: TRBJ2-7; CDR3nt: TGTGCCAGCAGCCGAAGCGGAGCCTCCTACGAGCAGTACTTC; CDR3aa: CASSRSGASYEQYF
d_gene: TRBD1; abundance: .; v_gene: TRBV5-1; j_gene: TRBJ1-1; CDR3nt: TGCGCCAGCAGCTTGTTTGACAGGGATGAGACTGAAGCTTTCTTT; CDR3aa: CASSLFDRDETEAFF
d_gene: TRBD2; abundance: .; v_gene: TRBV30; j_gene: TRBJ2-5; CDR3nt: TGTGCCTGGAGTGTAATAGCGGGGGCCTTTCAAGAGACCCAGTACTTC; CDR3aa: CAWSVIAGAFQETQYF
d_gene: TRBD1; abundance: .; v_gene: TRBV7-2; j_gene: TRBJ2-5; CDR3nt: TGTGCCAGCAGCATCGGACAGGCCTCTCAAGAGACCCAGTACTTC; CDR3aa: CASSIGQASQETQYF
d_gene: .; abundance: once; v_gene: TRBV6-5; j_gene: TRBJ2-3; CDR3nt: TGTGCCAGCAGTTCCGCATTCTTCCGGGGAACAGATACGCAGTATTTT; CDR3aa: CASSSAFFRGTDTQYF
d_gene: TRBD2; abundance: .; v_gene: TRBV3-1/TRBV3-2; j_gene: TRBJ2-7; CDR3nt: TGTGCCAGCAGCTTAACGGGACTAGCGGGTCTCGAGCAGTACTTC; CDR3aa: CASSLTGLAGLEQYF
d_gene: TRBD1; abundance: .; v_gene: TRBV5-4; j_gene: TRBJ1-1; CDR3nt: TGTGCCACTGGACAGGGAGGGAACACTGAAGCTTTCTTT; CDR3aa: CATGQGGNTEAFF
d_gene: .; abundance: .; v_gene: TRBV28; j_gene: TRBJ1-5; CDR3nt: TGTGCCAGCAGAGTGGGAGTAGGTCAGCCCCAGCATTTT; CDR3aa: CASRVGVGQPQHF
d_gene: .; abundance: .; v_gene: TRBV5-1; j_gene: TRBJ1-2; CDR3nt: TGCGCCAGCCGCTCTACCGGCAGGGTATCTAACTATGGCTACACCTTC; CDR3aa: CASRSTGRVSNYGYTF
d_gene: .; abundance: .; v_gene: TRBV30; j_gene: TRBJ1-3; CDR3nt: TGTGCCTCACAGCCCTCTGGAAACACCATATATTTT; CDR3aa: CASQPSGNTIYF
d_gene: TRBD2; abundance: .; v_gene: TRBV2; j_gene: TRBJ2-1; CDR3nt: TGTGCCAGCAGTGAAGCCACGGGACTAGCGGCGTTCCTGGCCTACAATGAGCAGTTCTTC; CDR3aa: CASSEATGLAAFLAYNEQFF
d_gene: TRBD1; abundance: .; v_gene: TRBV19; j_gene: TRBJ1-1; CDR3nt: TGTGCCAGTAGTCCCAGACAGGGGCCGAACACTGAAGCTTTCTTT; CDR3aa: CASSPRQGPNTEAFF
d_gene: TRBD1; abundance: few; v_gene: TRBV2; j_gene: TRBJ1-5; CDR3nt: TGTGCCAGCAGTCGACAGGGCAGAAGCAATCAGCCCCAGCATTTT; CDR3aa: CASSRQGRSNQPQHF
d_gene: .; abundance: .; v_gene: TRBV11-1; j_gene: TRBJ2-7; CDR3nt: TGTGCCAGCAGCTTAGGACACGAGTACGAGCAGTACTTC; CDR3aa: CASSLGHEYEQYF
d_gene: .; abundance: .; v_gene: TRBV28; j_gene: TRBJ2-2; CDR3nt: TGTGCCAGCAGTTTTCCCGGGTCACCCGGGGAGCTGTTTTTT; CDR3aa: CASSFPGSPGELFF
d_gene: TRBD1; abundance: .; v_gene: TRBV10-3; j_gene: TRBJ1-2; CDR3nt: TGTGCCATCAGCAGGGGGCGGGAGTATGGCTACACCTTC; CDR3aa: CAISRGREYGYTF
d_gene: .; abundance: .; v_gene: TRBV2; j_gene: TRBJ2-3; CDR3nt: TGTGCCAGCGGGTCCGGGGCCCAGGGGAATACGCAGTATTTT; CDR3aa: CASGSGAQGNTQYF
d_gene: TRBD1; abundance: .; v_gene: TRBV28; j_gene: TRBJ2-4; CDR3nt: TGTGCCAGCAGCCGACAGGGGGCAGCCAAAAACATTCAGTACTTC; CDR3aa: CASSRQGAAKNIQYF
d_gene: TRBD1; abundance: .; v_gene: TRBV19; j_gene: TRBJ1-2; CDR3nt: TGTGCCAGTACAATGGACAGGGTGGGCGGCTACACCTTC; CDR3aa: CASTMDRVGGYTF
d_gene: .; abundance: .; v_gene: TRBV2; j_gene: TRBJ2-5; CDR3nt: TGTGCCAGCAAGGGACAAGGGGGGACCCAGTACTTC; CDR3aa: CASKGQGGTQYF
d_gene: .; abundance: .; v_gene: TRBV7-8; j_gene: TRBJ2-1; CDR3nt: TGTGCCAGCAGCTTTTTCGCCTACAATGAGCAGTTCTTC; CDR3aa: CASSFFAYNEQFF
d_gene: .; abundance: once; v_gene: TRBV6-5; j_gene: TRBJ1-2; CDR3nt: TGTGCCAGCAGTCCCGGACTGAACTATGGCTACACCTTC; CDR3aa: CASSPGLNYGYTF
d_gene: TRBD1; abundance: .; v_gene: TRBV5-4; j_gene: TRBJ2-2; CDR3nt: TGTGCCAGCACCAAACCAGGGGACAGGGTCACCGGGGAGCTGTTTTTT; CDR3aa: CASTKPGDRVTGELFF
d_gene: .; abundance: .; v_gene: TRBV6-2/TRBV6-3; j_gene: TRBJ2-7; CDR3nt: TGTGCCAGCAGTACCTCGACATCTTACTCCTACGAGCAGTACTTC; CDR3aa: CASSTSTSYSYEQYF
d_gene: .; abundance: .; v_gene: TRBV7-2; j_gene: TRBJ1-5; CDR3nt: TGTGCCAGCAGTTCCCGGCAGGGTGGCAATCAGCCCCAGCATTTT; CDR3aa: CASSSRQGGNQPQHF
d_gene: TRBD2; abundance: few; v_gene: TRBV12-5; j_gene: TRBJ2-3; CDR3nt: TGTGCTAGTGGTTCTTCGGGGGGGGTCACAGATACGCAGTATTTT; CDR3aa: CASGSSGGVTDTQYF
d_gene: .; abundance: .; v_gene: TRBV19; j_gene: TRBJ1-1; CDR3nt: TGTGCCAGTAGTTCCGGGACTGAAGCTTTCTTT; CDR3aa: CASSSGTEAFF
d_gene: .; abundance: .; v_gene: TRBV4-1; j_gene: TRBJ1-1; CDR3nt: TGCGCCAGCAGCCAAGGGACTAGCACTGAAGCTTTCTTT; CDR3aa: CASSQGTSTEAFF
d_gene: TRBD2; abundance: .; v_gene: TRBV3-1/TRBV3-2; j_gene: TRBJ2-1; CDR3nt: TGTGCCAGCAGACAAGCGGGGGGTACCTTAAACAATGAGCAGTTCTTC; CDR3aa: CASRQAGGTLNNEQFF
d_gene: TRBD1; abundance: few; v_gene: TRBV9; j_gene: TRBJ1-6; CDR3nt: TGTGCCAGCAGCGTAGCTCTCGGGACAGGGGGTTCTTCACCCCTCCACTTT; CDR3aa: CASSVALGTGGSSPLHF
d_gene: .; abundance: .; v_gene: TRBV9; j_gene: TRBJ2-3; CDR3nt: TGTGCCAGCAGCGTCTCCCCCTCGGGCACAGATACGCAGTATTTT; CDR3aa: CASSVSPSGTDTQYF
d_gene: .; abundance: .; v_gene: TRBV7-2; j_gene: TRBJ1-4; CDR3nt: TGTGCCAGCAGCTTAGGGGCCGCGAAACTGTTTTTT; CDR3aa: CASSLGAAKLFF
d_gene: TRBD1; abundance: few; v_gene: TRBV29-1; j_gene: TRBJ2-1; CDR3nt: TGCAGCGTTGAAGATCCGGACAGGGGATACAATGAGCAGTTCTTC; CDR3aa: CSVEDPDRGYNEQFF
d_gene: .; abundance: .; v_gene: TRBV19; j_gene: TRBJ1-3; CDR3nt: TGTGCCAGTAGTATGCGGTCCTCTGGAAACACCATATATTTT; CDR3aa: CASSMRSSGNTIYF
d_gene: .; abundance: .; v_gene: TRBV18; j_gene: TRBJ2-3; CDR3nt: TGTGCCAGCTCACAATACTCCACAGATACGCAGTATTTT; CDR3aa: CASSQYSTDTQYF
d_gene: .; abundance: once; v_gene: TRBV12-3/TRBV12-4; j_gene: TRBJ2-2; CDR3nt: TGTGCCAGCAGCCTAGGCTACACCGGGGAGCTGTTTTTT; CDR3aa: CASSLGYTGELFF
d_gene: .; abundance: once; v_gene: TRBV4-1; j_gene: TRBJ2-5; CDR3nt: TGCGCCAGCAGCCACCCCTCAGGACACATCCAAGAGACCCAGTACTTC; CDR3aa: CASSHPSGHIQETQYF
d_gene: TRBD1; abundance: .; v_gene: TRBV3-1/TRBV3-2; j_gene: TRBJ2-2; CDR3nt: TGTGCCAGCAGCCGAGCCGGGACAGGGGATTCCACCGGGGAGCTGTTTTTT; CDR3aa: CASSRAGTGDSTGELFF
d_gene: .; abundance: .; v_gene: TRBV19; j_gene: TRBJ1-3; CDR3nt: TGTGCCAGTAGTATAGTTTCCGGGTCTGGAAACACCATATATTTT; CDR3aa: CASSIVSGSGNTIYF
d_gene: TRBD2; abundance: .; v_gene: TRBV13; j_gene: TRBJ2-7; CDR3nt: TGTGCCAGCAGCGTGAGCGGGGCCTACGAGCAGTACTTC; CDR3aa: CASSVSGAYEQYF